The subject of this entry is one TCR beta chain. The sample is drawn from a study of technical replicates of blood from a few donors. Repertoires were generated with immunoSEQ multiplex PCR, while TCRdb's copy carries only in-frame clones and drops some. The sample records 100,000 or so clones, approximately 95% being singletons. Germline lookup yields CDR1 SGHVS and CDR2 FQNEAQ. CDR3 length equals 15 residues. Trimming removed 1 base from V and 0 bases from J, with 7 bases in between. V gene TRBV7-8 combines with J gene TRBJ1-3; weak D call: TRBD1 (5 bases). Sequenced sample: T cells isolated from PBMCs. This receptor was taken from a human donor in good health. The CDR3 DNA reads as TGTGCCAGCAGCTTAGAAGGGGCCTCTGGAAACACCATATATTTT. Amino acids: CASSLEGASGNTIYF.